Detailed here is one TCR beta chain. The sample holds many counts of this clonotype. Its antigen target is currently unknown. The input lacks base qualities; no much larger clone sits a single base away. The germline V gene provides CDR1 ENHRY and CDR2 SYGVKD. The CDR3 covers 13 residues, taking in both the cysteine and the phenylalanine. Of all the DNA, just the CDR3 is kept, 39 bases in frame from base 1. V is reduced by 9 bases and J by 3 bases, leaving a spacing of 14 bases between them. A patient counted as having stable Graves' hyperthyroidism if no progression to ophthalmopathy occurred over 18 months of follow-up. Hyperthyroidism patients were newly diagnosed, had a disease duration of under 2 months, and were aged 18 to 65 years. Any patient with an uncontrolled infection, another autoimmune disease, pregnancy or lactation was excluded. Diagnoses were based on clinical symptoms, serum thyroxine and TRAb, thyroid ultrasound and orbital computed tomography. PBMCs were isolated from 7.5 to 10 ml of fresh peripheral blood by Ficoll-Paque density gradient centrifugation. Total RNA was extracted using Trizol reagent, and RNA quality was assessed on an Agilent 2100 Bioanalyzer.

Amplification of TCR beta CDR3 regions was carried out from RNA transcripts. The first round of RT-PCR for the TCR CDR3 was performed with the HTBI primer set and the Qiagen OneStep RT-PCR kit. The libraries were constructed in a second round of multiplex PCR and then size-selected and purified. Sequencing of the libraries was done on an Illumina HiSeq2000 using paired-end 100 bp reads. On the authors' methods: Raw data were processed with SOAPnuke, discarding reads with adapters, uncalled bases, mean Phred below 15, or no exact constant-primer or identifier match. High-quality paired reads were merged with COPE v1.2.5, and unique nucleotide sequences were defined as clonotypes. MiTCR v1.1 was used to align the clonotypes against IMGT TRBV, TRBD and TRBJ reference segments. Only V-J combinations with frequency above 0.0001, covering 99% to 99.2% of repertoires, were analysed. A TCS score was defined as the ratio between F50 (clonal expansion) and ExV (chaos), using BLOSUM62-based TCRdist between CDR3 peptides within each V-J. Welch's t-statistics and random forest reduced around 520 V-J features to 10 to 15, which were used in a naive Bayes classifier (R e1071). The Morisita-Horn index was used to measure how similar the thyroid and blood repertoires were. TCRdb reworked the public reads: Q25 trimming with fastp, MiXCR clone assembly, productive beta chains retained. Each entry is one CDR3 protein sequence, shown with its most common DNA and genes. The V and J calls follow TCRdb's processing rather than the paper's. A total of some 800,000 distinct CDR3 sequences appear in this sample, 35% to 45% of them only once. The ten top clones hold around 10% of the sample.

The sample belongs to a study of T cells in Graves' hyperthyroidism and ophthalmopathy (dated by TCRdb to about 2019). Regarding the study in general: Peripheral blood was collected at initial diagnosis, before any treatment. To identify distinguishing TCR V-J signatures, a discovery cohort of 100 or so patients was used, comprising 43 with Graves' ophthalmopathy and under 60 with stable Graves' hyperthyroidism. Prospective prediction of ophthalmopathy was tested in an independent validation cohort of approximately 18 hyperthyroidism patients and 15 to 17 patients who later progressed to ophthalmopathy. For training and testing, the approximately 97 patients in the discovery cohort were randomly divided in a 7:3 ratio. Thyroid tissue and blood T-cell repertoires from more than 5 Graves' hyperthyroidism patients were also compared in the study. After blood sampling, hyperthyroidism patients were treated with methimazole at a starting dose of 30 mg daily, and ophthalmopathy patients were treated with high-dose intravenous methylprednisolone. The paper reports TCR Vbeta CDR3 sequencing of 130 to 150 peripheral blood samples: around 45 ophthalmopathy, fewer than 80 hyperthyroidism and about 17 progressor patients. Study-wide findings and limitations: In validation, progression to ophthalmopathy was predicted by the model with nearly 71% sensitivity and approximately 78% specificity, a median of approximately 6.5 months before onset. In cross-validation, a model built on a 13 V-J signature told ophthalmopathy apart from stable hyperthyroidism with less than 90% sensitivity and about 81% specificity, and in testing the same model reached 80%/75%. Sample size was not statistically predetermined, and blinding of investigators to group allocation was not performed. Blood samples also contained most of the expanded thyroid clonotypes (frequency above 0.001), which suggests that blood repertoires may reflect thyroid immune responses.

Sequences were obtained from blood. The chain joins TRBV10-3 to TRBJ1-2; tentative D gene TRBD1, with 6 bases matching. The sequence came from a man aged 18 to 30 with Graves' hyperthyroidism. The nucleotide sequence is TGTGCCATTCCGACAGGCACGGACTATGGCTACACCTTC. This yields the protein CAIPTGTDYGYTF.